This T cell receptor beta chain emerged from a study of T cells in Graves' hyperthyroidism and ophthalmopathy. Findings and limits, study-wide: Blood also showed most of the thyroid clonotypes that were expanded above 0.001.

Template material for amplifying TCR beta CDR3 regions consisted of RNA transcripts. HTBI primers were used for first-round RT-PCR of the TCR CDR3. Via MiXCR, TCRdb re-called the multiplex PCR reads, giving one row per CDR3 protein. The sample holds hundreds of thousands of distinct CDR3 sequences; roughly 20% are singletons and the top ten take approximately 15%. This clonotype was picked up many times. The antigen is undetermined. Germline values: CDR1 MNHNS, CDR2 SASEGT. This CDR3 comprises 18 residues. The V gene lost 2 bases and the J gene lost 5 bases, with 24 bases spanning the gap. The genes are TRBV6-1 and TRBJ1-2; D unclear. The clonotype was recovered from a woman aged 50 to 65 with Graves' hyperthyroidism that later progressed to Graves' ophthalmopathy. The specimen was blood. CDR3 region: CASSEYDLADGPSYGYTF. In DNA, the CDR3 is TGTGCCAGCAGTGAATACGATCTCGCGGATGGCCCATCGTATGGCTACACCTTC.